This passage covers 26 T cell receptor beta chains from one sample sequenced in a study of T cells in women clearing cervical HPV infection. Some clones are missing from TCRdb's copy, which holds only in-frame ones; the method was immunoSEQ multiplex PCR. Its table records some 24,000 clones. Sequencing was carried out using blood buffy coat. These receptors were taken from a woman between 18 and 70 years old with a cervical HPV16 infection that either progressed to CIN3+ or cleared (not recorded which).

Incomplete CDR3 DNA: TGTGCCAGTAGTATAAACGGACTAGCGGGAGCTTACAATGAG. It specifies CASSINGLAGAYNE. The CDR3 reads in full as CASSINGLAGAYNEQFF. The rearrangement joins TRBV19 to TRBJ2-1; 13 nucleotides line up with TRBD2. The read terminates 3 residues ahead of where the CDR3 ends, so the germline J gene completes it. V was pared by 2 bases and J by 4 bases, with 5 bases of the junction left unmatched. In germline, CDR1 is LNHDA, CDR2 SQIVND (reference sequence). This CDR3 comprises 17 residues.

Concerning this clone: The CDR3 end falls 3 residues outside the read, so it is completed with the germline J gene. V gene TRBV10-1 combines with J gene TRBJ2-7; 9 bases agree with TRBD1. The V gene end was trimmed by 8 bases and the J gene end by 4 bases; junction bases not matched to a gene: 3. The CDR3 length is 12 residues. CDR1 and CDR2 (germline): WNHNN, SYGVQD (reference sequence). The CDR3 DNA, read in part, is TGCGCCAGCTCGACAGGGGGGTACGAG. This gives the protein CASSTGGYE. The complete CDR3 reads CASSTGGYEQYF.

With regard to this clone: The sequence runs out 3 residues before the end of the CDR3; the remainder is reconstructed from the germline J gene. This chain uses TRBV19 with TRBJ2-3; TRBD1 aligns across 8 bases. This CDR3 is built from 13 residues. Per the germline V gene, CDR1 is LNHDA and CDR2 is SQIVND (reference sequence). CDR3 sequence reads: CASADREDQPQYF. Incomplete CDR3 DNA: TGTGCCAGTGCGGACAGGGAGGATCAGCCG.

With regard to this clone: The CDR3 extends 3 residues past the end of the read, so its final part is completed from the germline J gene. The V call is TRBV7-9, the J call TRBJ1-1; tentative D call: TRBD1 (5 bases). V was clipped by 5 bases and J by 5 bases, with 15 bases between them. Looked up from germline, CDR1 is SEHNR and CDR2 is FQNEAQ (reference sequence). This CDR3 contains 14 residues. The covered CDR3 bases are TGTGCCAGCAGCACCTGGACAATTGGGACTGAA. It codes for CASSTWTIGTE. In full, the CDR3 is CASSTWTIGTEAFF.

Points on this clone: The read ends 3 residues before the CDR3 terminus; that terminus is restored from the germline J gene. The J gene is TRBJ2-3, the V gene TRBV5-1; 7 bases are shared with TRBD2. The CDR3 spans 17 residues. Per germline, CDR1 SGHRS and CDR2 YFSETQ. After removal of 0 bases from V and 0 bases from J, the junction contained 7 bases not matched to a gene. The part of the CDR3 DNA that was read is TGCGCCAGCAGCTTGGGCTGGCTAGCGGCTAGCACAGATACG. Its translation: CASSLGWLAASTDT. In full, the CDR3 is CASSLGWLAASTDTQYF.

Comments on this clone: The read terminates 3 residues ahead of where the CDR3 ends, so the germline J gene completes it. The V and J genes are TRBV5-1 and TRBJ1-2, with a weak D call TRBD1 (5 bases). Trimming pared 0 bases from V and 7 bases from J, leaving 16 bases between. Germline V CDR1 and CDR2: SGHRS, YFSETQ. This CDR3 has 15 residues. The CDR3 protein is CASSLEGWGQGGYTF. The sequenced CDR3 bases are TGCGCCAGCAGCTTGGAAGGTTGGGGCCAGGGTGGC.

Worth noting for this clone: Coverage ceases 3 residues before the CDR3 finishes, and the germline J gene fills in the end. V is TRBV14 and J is TRBJ2-2, with a weak D call TRBD2 (7 bases). The CDR3 loop spans 15 amino acids. Germline CDR1 reads SGHDN; CDR2 reads FVKESK. V shed 5 bases and J shed 1 base, with 11 bases lying between them. The CDR3 DNA, read in part, is TGTGCCAGCAGCGCGGGGGCCCTGAACACCGGGGAG. This codes for CASSAGALNTGE. The entire CDR3 sequence reads CASSAGALNTGELFF.

Turning to this clone: The read ends 3 residues before the CDR3 terminus; that terminus is restored from the germline J gene. The chain couples TRBV20-1 to TRBJ2-7; 9 bases line up with TRBD2. The CDR3 is made up of 17 amino acids. With V trimmed by 0 bases and J by 4 bases, 13 bases remained unmatched. Looked up from germline, CDR1 is DFQATT and CDR2 is SNEGSKA (reference sequence). CDR3 sequence reads: CSARDWPSGKVGYEQYF. CDR3 DNA (partial): TGCAGTGCTAGAGATTGGCCTAGCGGGAAGGTAGGATACGAG.

Comment on this clone: The read is 3 residues too short to cover the CDR3 end, so that end is filled in from the germline J gene. This chain uses TRBV20-1 with TRBJ1-6; 7 bases map to TRBD1. The V segment lost 4 bases and the J segment 0 bases; nucleotides outside the gene matches: 6. The CDR3 consists of 16 residues. The germline gives CDR1 DFQATT, CDR2 SNEGSKA (reference sequence). CDR3 DNA (partial): TGCAGTGCTAAGAGGGACAGTAGCTCCTATAATTCACCC. Translating it yields CSAKRDSSSYNSP. The full-length CDR3 reads as CSAKRDSSSYNSPLHF.

A remark on this clone: An end of the junction does not agree with germline; a read error may underlie this. The read finishes 3 residues shy of the CDR3 end, and the germline J gene is used to complete it. Other DNA sequences within the sample encode an identical CDR3. This rearrangement joins TRBV7-6 to TRBJ1-3, with unresolved D. The CDR3 has 13 residues. Germline CDR1 SGHVS, CDR2 FNYEAQ. The CDR3 sequence: CASSLDSGNTIYF. The sequenced part of the CDR3 DNA is TGTGCCAGCAGCTTAGACAGTGGAAACACG.

Details on this clone: The missing CDR3 end, 3 residues past where the read stops, is filled in from the germline J gene. The chain couples TRBV18 to TRBJ2-3; D may be TRBD1 or TRBD2 (5 bases each). Germline V lookup: CDR1 KGHSH, CDR2 LQKENI. This CDR3 contains 18 residues. Incomplete CDR3 DNA: TGTGCCAGCTCAGTGGTAGGCAGGGAGAGTCCAAGCCAAGAGACG. This codes for CASSVVGRESPSQET. The full CDR3 protein reads CASSVVGRESPSQETQYF.

Worth noting for this clone: The CDR3 end falls 3 residues outside the read, so it is completed with the germline J gene. V usage is TRBV18 and J usage is TRBJ2-3, with TRBD1 matching 11 bases. The CDR3 sequence is 15 residues long. CDR1 and CDR2 from the germline V gene are KGHSH and LQKENI. The CDR3 bases that were read are TGTGCCAGCTCTCGACTGGACAGGGGGCGGCAGCCG. It yields the protein CASSRLDRGRQP. The entire CDR3 is CASSRLDRGRQPQYF.

On this clone itself: From the germline J gene comes the end of the CDR3, since the read stops 3 residues before it. The rearrangement links TRBV29-1 to TRBJ2-1, with a possible D match to TRBD2 (8 bases). Germline assignment: CDR1 SQVTM and CDR2 ANQGSEA. This CDR3 is 18 amino acids long. The V gene lost 7 bases and the J gene lost 7 bases, with 32 bases spanning the gap. The part of the CDR3 DNA that was read is TGCAGCGCCGGTCGGGGACAGTACGAACTAGCGGTCAAAAATGAG. This translates into CSAGRGQYELAVKNE. The entire CDR3 protein reads CSAGRGQYELAVKNEQFF.

Concerning this clone itself: The read halts 3 residues ahead of the CDR3 end, with the missing end drawn from the germline J gene. The rearrangement links TRBV19 to TRBJ2-7; D may be TRBD2 (6 bases). The CDR3 runs 14 residues. The V end lost 6 bases, the J end lost 0 bases, and 12 bases lay between the germline ends. Germline-derived CDR1 and CDR2 are LNHDA and SQIVND (reference sequence). This CDR3 reads CASSRDSSSYEQYF. The covered CDR3 bases are TGTGCCAGTAGCAGGGACTCGAGCTCCTACGAG.

In the case of this clone: The read halts 3 residues ahead of the CDR3 end, with the missing end drawn from the germline J gene. The chain joins TRBV18 to TRBJ1-5; 9 bases map to TRBD1. There are 16 residues in the CDR3. Germline V gene data show CDR1 as KGHSH and CDR2 as LQKENI. The V and J ends lost 2 bases and 1 base, in that order; junction bases with no gene match: 3. The DNA read from the CDR3 is TGTGCCAGCTCACCAATGGGACAGGGAAGCAATCAGCCC. It yields the protein CASSPMGQGSNQP. From start to end, the CDR3 is CASSPMGQGSNQPQHF.

Measured by frequency, this clone is medium-sized. With the read ending 3 residues before the CDR3 end, the germline J gene is used to fill in that end. The rearrangement links TRBV7-2 to TRBJ2-1; 7 bases map to TRBD1. Per germline, CDR1 SGHTA and CDR2 FQGNSA. Losses at the gene ends were 2 bases for V and 6 bases for J; bases not matched to a gene: 7. The CDR3 length is 15 residues. The sequenced CDR3 bases are TGTGCCAGCAGCTTAAACAGGGCAGGGGGCAATGAG. Its translation: CASSLNRAGGNE. The entire CDR3 protein reads CASSLNRAGGNEQFF.

Regarding this clone: The read falls 3 residues short of the CDR3 end, and the missing part is taken from the germline J gene. The gene calls are TRBV7-2 and TRBJ2-3, with 7 bases fitting TRBD2. The length of the CDR3 is 15 residues. CDR1 and CDR2 from the germline V gene are SGHTA and FQGNSA. V trimming: 5 bases; J trimming: 2 bases; junction bases outside the gene matches: 7. Partial CDR3 DNA: TGTGCCAGCAGCCCGACTAGCCGAAACACAGATACG. Translating it yields CASSPTSRNTDT. The full CDR3 reads CASSPTSRNTDTQYF.

Worth noting for this clone: The read is 3 residues too short to cover the CDR3 end, so that end is filled in from the germline J gene. The J gene is TRBJ1-2, the V gene TRBV19; tentatively, D is TRBD1 (5 bases). Germline V CDR1 and CDR2: LNHDA, SQIVND (reference sequence). CDR3 size: 13 residues. The CDR3 bases that were read are TGTGCCAGTAGTATTGGAGGGGCCGAGGGC. Translation gives CASSIGGAEG. The entire CDR3 protein is CASSIGGAEGYTF.

Here the CDR3 reads CSALPARGDRGSYEQYF. CDR3 DNA, as far as it was read: TGCAGTGCTCTACCCGCCAGAGGGGACAGGGGCTCCTACGAG. This sequence joins TRBV20-1 and TRBJ2-7; 10 nucleotides align to TRBD1. The read halts 3 residues ahead of the CDR3 end, with the missing end drawn from the germline J gene. This CDR3 has 17 amino acids. Germline V CDR1 and CDR2: DFQATT, SNEGSKA (reference sequence). Trimming took 5 bases from V and 0 from J; bases not matched to a gene: 13.

As for this clone: The sequenced fragment ends 3 residues before the CDR3 boundary, so the rest is inferred from the germline J gene. The rearrangement joins TRBV13 to TRBJ2-5; 14 bases are shared with TRBD2. The germline CDR1 and CDR2 sequences are PRHDT and FYEKMQ (reference sequence). The CDR3 is 17 amino acids. Trimming cost V 2 bases and J 7 bases; bases outside gene matches: 9. The CDR3 is CASSLRGLAGDRGTQYF. CDR3 bases read: TGTGCCAGCAGCTTAAGGGGACTAGCGGGAGATAGAGGGACC.

Notes on this clone: The sequence runs out 3 residues before the end of the CDR3; the remainder is reconstructed from the germline J gene. This chain joins TRBV7-3 and TRBJ2-1; 7 bases map to TRBD2. Trimming removed 2 bases from V and 8 bases from J; junction bases left unmatched: 0. The germline gives CDR1 SGHTA, CDR2 FQGTGA. The CDR3 runs to 12 residues. Here the CDR3 reads CASSLGGDEQFF. The DNA read from the CDR3 is TGTGCCAGCAGCTTAGGGGGGGATGAG.

On this clone: The read gets to within 3 residues of the CDR3 end, and the germline J gene fills in the rest. The rearrangement joins TRBV5-1 to TRBJ2-7, with TRBD2 matching over 10 bases. The length of the CDR3 is 14 residues. Trimming cost V 2 bases and J 6 bases; bases outside gene matches: 5. The V gene's germline CDR1 is SGHRS and CDR2 YFSETQ. The CDR3 sequence: CASSFSSSGSEQYF. The CDR3 DNA, read in part, is TGCGCCAGCAGCTTTTCGTCTAGCGGGAGCGAG.

About this clone itself: Sequencing ends 3 residues short of the CDR3 end; the germline J gene provides the rest. The chain has TRBV19 and TRBJ1-5; TRBD1 aligns across 9 bases. The V and J ends lost 4 bases and 7 bases, in that order; junction bases with no gene match: 5. Germline V gene data show CDR1 as LNHDA and CDR2 as SQIVND (reference sequence). This CDR3 region has 14 residues. CDR3 bases read: TGTGCCAGTAGTAGACGGACAGGGGACCAGCCC. Encoded protein: CASSRRTGDQP. The full-length CDR3 reads as CASSRRTGDQPQHF.

Concerning this clone: Read data end 3 residues before the CDR3 end; the end is taken from the germline J gene. The chain joins TRBV5-5 to TRBJ1-2, with TRBD1 matching over 9 bases. V lost 0 bases to trimming and J lost 4 bases; unmatched junction nucleotides: 4. In germline, CDR1 is SGHKS, CDR2 YYEKEE (reference sequence). CDR3 size: 15 residues. The CDR3 here is CASSLDGTGLYGYTF. CDR3 DNA, as far as it was read: TGTGCCAGCAGCTTGGATGGGACAGGGCTCTATGGC.

Of note for this clone: The CDR3 end is not reached by the read, which stops 3 residues before it; the germline J gene fills it in. V is TRBV19 and J is TRBJ1-2; 7 positions match TRBD1. The CDR3 is 14 residues long. Germline CDR1 reads LNHDA; CDR2 reads SQIVND (reference sequence). J lost 7 bases, V lost 9 bases, and 14 bases had no gene match. CDR3 amino acids: CARGKTGLGGGYTF. Incomplete CDR3 DNA: TGTGCCAGGGGCAAGACAGGGTTGGGAGGTGGC.

Notes on this clone: The read finishes 3 residues shy of the CDR3 end, and the germline J gene is used to complete it. The rearrangement links TRBV6-1 to TRBJ1-4; D is ambiguous. The CDR3 spans 15 residues. CDR1 MNHNS and CDR2 SASEGT come from the germline V gene. The sequenced part of the CDR3 DNA is TGTGCCAGCAGTGAAATTAGCTCCTATAATTCACCA. Protein product: CASSEISSYNSP. The CDR3 reads in full as CASSEISSYNSPLFF.